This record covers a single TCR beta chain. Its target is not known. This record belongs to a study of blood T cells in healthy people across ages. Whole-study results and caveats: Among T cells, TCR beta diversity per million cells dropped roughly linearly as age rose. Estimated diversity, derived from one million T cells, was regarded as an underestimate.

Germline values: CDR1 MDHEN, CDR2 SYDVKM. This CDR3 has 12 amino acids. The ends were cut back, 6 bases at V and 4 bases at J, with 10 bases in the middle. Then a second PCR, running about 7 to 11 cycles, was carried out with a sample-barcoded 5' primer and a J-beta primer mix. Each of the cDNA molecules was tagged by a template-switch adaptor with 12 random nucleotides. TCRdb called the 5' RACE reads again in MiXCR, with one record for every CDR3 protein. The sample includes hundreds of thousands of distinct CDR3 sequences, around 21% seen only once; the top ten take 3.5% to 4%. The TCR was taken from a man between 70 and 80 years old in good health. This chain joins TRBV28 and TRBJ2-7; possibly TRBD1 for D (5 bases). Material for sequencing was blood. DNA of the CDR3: TGTGCCAGCAGCAGGGTGGGGTACGAGCAGTACTTC. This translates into CASSRVGYEQYF.